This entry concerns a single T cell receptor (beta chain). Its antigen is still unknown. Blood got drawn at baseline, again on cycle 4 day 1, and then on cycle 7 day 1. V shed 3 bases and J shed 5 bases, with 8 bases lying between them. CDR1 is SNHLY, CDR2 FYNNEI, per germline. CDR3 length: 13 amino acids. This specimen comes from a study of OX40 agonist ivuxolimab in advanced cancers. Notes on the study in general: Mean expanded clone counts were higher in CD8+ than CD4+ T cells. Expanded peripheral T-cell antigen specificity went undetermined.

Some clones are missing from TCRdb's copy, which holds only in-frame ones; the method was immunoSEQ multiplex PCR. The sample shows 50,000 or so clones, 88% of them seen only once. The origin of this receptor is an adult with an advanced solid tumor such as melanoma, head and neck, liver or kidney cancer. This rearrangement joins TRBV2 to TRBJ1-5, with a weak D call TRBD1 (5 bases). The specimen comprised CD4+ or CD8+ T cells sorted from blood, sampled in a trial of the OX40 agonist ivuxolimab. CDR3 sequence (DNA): TGTGCCAGCAGTGATCTGGGGGATCAGCCCCAGCATTTT. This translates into CASSDLGDQPQHF.